The rows below give T cell receptor beta chains drawn from one sample of a study of cytomegalovirus exposure and HLA in healthy donors. Sequenced by immunoSEQ multiplex PCR; TCRdb stores in-frame clones only, minus some. The sample comprises 160,000 or so clones, roughly 76% of which are singletons, and 4.9% rests with the top ten. Source material: PBMCs. These receptors came from a young woman in good health and CMV-seropositive. Both conserved end residues are part of each CDR3. D genes are given only for firm matches. Expanded clones get a size class; other rows say once, few or many, or leave the size out.

clone size	D gene	V gene	J gene	CDR3 DNA	CDR3 protein
.	.	TRBV6-6	TRBJ2-3	TGTGCCAGCAGGCGCCACGAATTAAGCACAGATACGCAGTATTTT	CASRRHELSTDTQYF
.	.	TRBV30	TRBJ2-7	TGTGCCTGGAGTGGGACTTTGATCTTATTCAACGAGCAGTACTTC	CAWSGTLILFNEQYF
.	TRBD1	TRBV4-1	TRBJ1-1	TGCGCCAGCAGCCAGGACCCGACAGGGGGCACTGAAGCTTTCTTT	CASSQDPTGGTEAFF
.	.	TRBV15	TRBJ2-3	TGTGCCACCAGCAGAGATCTTAACACAATTGATACGCAGTATTTT	CATSRDLNTIDTQYF
.	TRBD2	TRBV4-1	TRBJ2-2	TGCGCCAGCAGCCGCCGCGGGGGTCCCCAAACCGGGGAGCTGTTTTTT	CASSRRGGPQTGELFF
.	.	TRBV13	TRBJ2-3	TGTGCCAGCAGCTTTGACAGGCACACAGATACGCAGTATTTT	CASSFDRHTDTQYF
.	.	TRBV5-5	TRBJ1-6	TGTGCCAGCAGCTTACACGGGAATTCACCCCTCCACTTT	CASSLHGNSPLHF
few	.	TRBV6-1	TRBJ2-3	TGTGCCAGCAGTGGACAGGTTAGCACAGATACGCAGTATTTT	CASSGQVSTDTQYF
.	.	TRBV6-1	TRBJ1-1	TGTGCCAGCAGTGTCAGGGTTTTGGGGACTGAAGCTTTCTTT	CASSVRVLGTEAFF
.	TRBD1	TRBV29-1	TRBJ2-7	TGCAGCGAGTCCGGGACAGGGGCCTACGAGCAGTACTTC	CSESGTGAYEQYF
.	.	TRBV4-1	TRBJ1-1	TGCGCCAGCAGCCAAGACCCCGCCTCGCGGGGAAATACTGAAGCTTTCTTT	CASSQDPASRGNTEAFF
once	TRBD1	TRBV19	TRBJ1-6	TGTGCCAGTAGTAGAAGGACAGGGGTCGATAATTCACCCCTCCACTTT	CASSRRTGVDNSPLHF
.	.	TRBV30	TRBJ1-5	TGTGCCTGGAGTGTCGGGAGGGTCGGAGCCCAGCATTTT	CAWSVGRVGAQHF
once	.	TRBV15	TRBJ2-2	TGTGCCACCAGCAGAGGCACAGAGACCACCGGGGAGCTGTTTTTT	CATSRGTETTGELFF
.	.	TRBV6-5	TRBJ1-1	TGTGCCAGCACCCGAGGGGGCACTGAAGCTTTCTTT	CASTRGGTEAFF
.	.	TRBV9	TRBJ2-7	TGTGCCAGCAGCGTTGGGGCTAGCTCCTACGAGCAGTACTTC	CASSVGASSYEQYF